Following are 13 T cell receptor beta chains from one sample sequenced in a study of T-cell memory formation after mild COVID-19. TCRdb reprocessed the 5' RACE reads via MiXCR and lists one record per CDR3 protein. The sample has 550,000 to 700,000 distinct CDR3 sequences, about a sixth seen once; the top ten hold about 12%. What was sequenced was PBMCs or a T cell subset sorted from them (not recorded which). All receptors come from an adult woman who had mild COVID-19 (a few samples of this study predate the infection). Cell type and time point are not known.

This clonotype was observed many times. Compared with germline, one end of the junction differs, possibly owing to a read error. This sequence joins TRBV12-3 or TRBV12-4 and TRBJ1-1; D gene unclear. CDR3 length equals 13 residues. The CDR3: CASSLAANTEAFF. CDR3 sequence (DNA): TGTGCCAGCAGCTTAGCGGCGAACACTGAAGCTTTCTTT.

The chain is built from TRBV30 and TRBJ2-1, with D possibly being TRBD1 or TRBD2 (5 bases each). The CDR3 is 16 residues long. Germline CDR1 is GTSNPN and CDR2 is SVGIG (reference sequence). The ends were cut back, 1 base at V and 4 bases at J, with 17 bases in the middle. DNA of the CDR3: TGTGCCTGGAGTGACCCAGGGAGTCTCCCATACAATGAGCAGTTCTTC. It yields the protein CAWSDPGSLPYNEQFF.

This clonotype turned up a few times. The chain has TRBV12-3 or TRBV12-4 and TRBJ1-2; tentatively, D is TRBD1 (5 bases). Trimming cost V 5 bases and J 2 bases, with 15 bases left between them. This CDR3 comprises 15 residues. In DNA, the CDR3 is TGTGCCAGCAGTCCCAGGGCCATTCTAAACTATGGCTACACCTTC. Translation gives CASSPRAILNYGYTF.

This clonotype was seen repeatedly, ten times or more. V is TRBV7-2 and J is TRBJ2-4; D not resolved. V was clipped by 3 bases and J by 0 bases, with 12 bases between them. The CDR3 consists of 16 residues. Germline CDR1 reads SGHTA; CDR2 reads FQGNSA. As DNA, the CDR3 is TGTGCCAGCAGCTTGCAGACGGTACTAGCCAAAAACATTCAGTACTTC. Translated: CASSLQTVLAKNIQYF. Complete variable domain (other parts from reference TRBV7-2 and TRBJ2-4): GAGVSQSPSNKVTEKGKDVELRCDPISGHTALYWYRQSLGQGLEFLIYFQGNSAPDKSGLPSDRFSAERTGGSVSTLTIQRTQQEDSAVYLCASSLQTVLAKNIQYFGAGTRLSVL.

The chain joins TRBV2 to TRBJ2-2, with D tentatively TRBD2 (5 bases). CDR1 is SNHLY, CDR2 FYNNEI, per germline. This CDR3 has 16 amino acids. V was trimmed by 4 bases and J by 4 bases, leaving 16 bases between them. CDR3 in DNA: TGTGCCAGCAGTGCGCCCACGGCGGCGGGCACCGGGGAGCTGTTTTTT. Translating it yields CASSAPTAAGTGELFF.

This clonotype turned up a few times. The genes are TRBV12-3 or TRBV12-4 and TRBJ2-1; D gene uncertain. Trimming left V 5 bases short and J 7 bases short, with 12 bases between. The CDR3 totals 13 residues. CDR3 region: CASSKEYRNEQFF. In DNA form, the CDR3 reads TGTGCCAGCAGTAAAGAATACCGGAATGAGCAGTTCTTC.

This clonotype occurred a few times. J is TRBJ1-2 and V is TRBV10-3, with a possible D match to TRBD1 (6 bases). The V end was cut by 4 bases, the J end by 2 bases, with 14 bases between. The germline gives CDR1 ENHRY, CDR2 SYGVKD. This CDR3 comprises 15 residues. The DNA of the CDR3 is TGTGCCATCAGTGGCTGGGACACCACCAACTATGGCTACACCTTC. This translates into CAISGWDTTNYGYTF.

This chain connects TRBV5-1 to TRBJ1-6; D gene uncertain. Germline V gene data show CDR1 as SGHRS and CDR2 as YFSETQ. The V and J ends lost 3 bases and 9 bases respectively, with 13 bases between them. The CDR3 is made up of 14 amino acids. The DNA of the CDR3 is TGCGCCAGCAGCTGGACCGACCACGGTTCACCCCTCCACTTT. It translates to CASSWTDHGSPLHF.

The chain carries TRBV27 and TRBJ2-1; TRBD2 agrees at 7 bases. The CDR3 runs 11 residues. The trim removed 2 bases at V and 14 bases at J, leaving 3 bases unmatched. Germline CDR1 and CDR2: MNHEY and SMNVEV (reference sequence). The CDR3 region has the DNA TGTGCCAGCAGTTTAGGGGGGGAGAAGTTCTTC. It yields the protein CASSLGGEKFF.

The V gene is TRBV4-3, the J gene TRBJ2-1; D is perhaps TRBD2 (7 bases). From germline, CDR1 is LGHNA and CDR2 YSLEER. Trimming shortened V by 0 bases and J by 7 bases, and 16 bases separated the two germline ends. This CDR3 comprises 16 residues. DNA of the CDR3: TGCGCCAGCAGCCAAGATCCGGGGGGCAGCGTTAATGAGCAGTTCTTC. This sequence encodes CASSQDPGGSVNEQFF.

The chain recombines TRBV19 with TRBJ2-1; 7 bases match TRBD1. The CDR3 has 15 amino acids. The germline CDR1 and CDR2 sequences are LNHDA and SQIVND (reference sequence). J gave up 6 bases and V 10 bases, and 15 bases lay outside the gene matches. This chain's CDR3 is CATEGDSYLGNEQFF. The CDR3, as DNA: TGTGCCACCGAGGGGGACAGCTATTTGGGCAATGAGCAGTTCTTC.

The chain recombines TRBV7-9 with TRBJ2-2; no firm D call. Germline-derived CDR1 and CDR2 are SEHNR and FQNEAQ (reference sequence). The V end lost 8 bases, the J end lost 5 bases, and 12 bases lay between the germline ends. The CDR3 covers 13 residues. CDR3 bases: TGTGCCAGCGGTCAGGTTGGAACCGGGGAGCTGTTTTTT. Protein product: CASGQVGTGELFF.

This clonotype occurred a few times. V and J are TRBV20-1 and TRBJ2-3, with TRBD2 identical over 11 bases. Germline V lookup: CDR1 DFQATT, CDR2 SNEGSKA (reference sequence). V lost 6 bases and J lost 6; bases outside the gene matches: 5. This CDR3 spans 13 amino acids. The CDR3 bases are TGCAGTGCGGCACTAGCGGGGGTCGATACGCAGTATTTT. Translating it yields CSAALAGVDTQYF.